The clone carrying this TCR beta chain was counted many times. The sample belongs to a study of neurological immune-mediated disorders. In TCRdb, the 5' RACE reads were re-called with MiXCR into one record per CDR3 protein. This sample has about 95,000 distinct CDR3 sequences, with around 3.3% found just once. The CDR3 has 16 residues. CDR1 and CDR2 (germline): SGHTA, FQGNSA. With 1 base clipped from V and 3 bases from J, the junction kept 9 bases outside the gene matches. This TCR was sampled from a woman aged 18 to 35 with multiple sclerosis. The sample comprised PBMCs. The chain links TRBV7-2 to TRBJ2-7, with 7 bases aligning to TRBD2. Here the CDR3 DNA reads TGTGCCAGCAGCTTAGGGAGCGGGAACATTGTCTACGAGCAGTACTTC. Translating it yields CASSLGSGNIVYEQYF.